Below are 22 T cell receptor beta chains sequenced from a single sample in a study of CD8 T cells in Susac syndrome. Reverse transcription of about 0.5 to 1 ug RNA used random hexamers. TCRdb recomputed calls from the immunoSEQ multiplex PCR reads with MiXCR, one row per CDR3 protein. This sample carries some 130,000 distinct CDR3 sequences, approximately 94% of them seen once, and the ten largest clones take less than 0.15%. The specimen was CD4+ T cells from PBMCs. Receptor source: a human donor with multiple sclerosis.

The rearrangement links TRBV27 to TRBJ2-1, with 11 bases matching TRBD1. The CDR3 is 16 amino acids. Germline V CDR1 and CDR2: MNHEY, SMNVEV (reference sequence). V lost 4 bases to trimming and J lost 6 bases; unmatched junction nucleotides: 8. CDR3 in amino acids: CASSSGGQGGSNEQFF. In DNA, the CDR3 is TGTGCCAGCAGTTCTGGGGGACAGGGGGGCTCCAATGAGCAGTTCTTC.

The chain joins TRBV29-1 to TRBJ1-1; TRBD1 is a possible D gene (6 bases). The V end lost 1 base, the J end lost 7 bases, and 13 bases lay between the germline ends. Germline V gives CDR1 SQVTM, CDR2 ANQGSEA. This CDR3 spans 13 amino acids. The CDR3: CSVEATGYGEAFF. The DNA for the CDR3 is TGCAGCGTTGAAGCCACAGGGTATGGTGAAGCTTTCTTT. The variable domain in full, completed from reference TRBV29-1 and TRBJ1-1, reads SAVISQKPSRDICQRGTSLTIQCQVDSQVTMMFWYRQQPGQSLTLIATANQGSEATYESGFVIDKFPISRPNLTFSTLTVSNMSPEDSSIYLCSVEATGYGEAFFGQGTRLTVV.

The J gene is TRBJ1-1, the V gene TRBV6-5, with D hard to call. The CDR3 totals 15 residues. Per germline, CDR1 MNHEY and CDR2 SVGAGI. Trimming removed 2 bases at V and 3 bases at J, with 13 bases between. The CDR3 DNA reads as TGTGCCAGCAGTTACATTAGGCCCGGGGACACTGAAGCTTTCTTT. It yields the protein CASSYIRPGDTEAFF.

The chain carries TRBV27 and TRBJ2-7; TRBD1 matches 9 bases. The CDR3 sequence is 16 residues long. Germline lookup yields CDR1 MNHEY and CDR2 SMNVEV (reference sequence). V gave up 4 bases and J gave up 4 bases; unmatched junction bases: 11. Here the CDR3 DNA reads TGTGCCAGCAGTTCCTCCTACAAGACAGGGGGGTACGAGCAGTACTTC. As protein: CASSSSYKTGGYEQYF.

The genes are TRBV7-2 and TRBJ2-7; D not resolved. The CDR3 runs 12 residues. Germline V gene data show CDR1 as SGHTA and CDR2 as FQGNSA. The V and J ends lost 5 bases and 7 bases respectively, with 12 bases between them. The CDR3 region is CASSTRPREQYF. As DNA, the CDR3 is TGTGCCAGCAGCACAAGACCCCGTGAGCAGTACTTC.

The chain couples TRBV11-2 to TRBJ2-3; no clear D gene. V dropped 4 bases and J dropped 4 bases, with 12 bases sitting between them. Germline CDR1 reads SGHAT; CDR2 reads FQNNGV. This CDR3 has 14 amino acids. The CDR3 spells CASSSSRQADTQYF. The DNA for the CDR3 is TGTGCCAGCAGCTCGTCTAGACAAGCAGATACGCAGTATTTT.

The chain combines TRBV7-2 with TRBJ2-1; TRBD2 is a possible D gene (7 bases). This CDR3 spans 15 amino acids. CDR1 SGHTA and CDR2 FQGNSA come from the germline V gene. V was trimmed by 2 bases and J by 9 bases, leaving 17 bases between them. The DNA of the CDR3 is TGTGCCAGCAGCTTAAGGGGGGGTAAGATCGGTGAGCAGTTCTTC. Residues: CASSLRGGKIGEQFF.

This chain links TRBV3-1 with TRBJ1-4; TRBD1 matches 7 bases. The germline gives CDR1 LGHDT, CDR2 YNNKEL (reference sequence). With 7 bases clipped from V and 2 bases from J, the junction kept 4 bases outside the gene matches. This CDR3 contains 14 residues. The CDR3 bases are TGTGCCAGCAAACCGGACAGGACTAATGAAAAACTGTTTTTT. Translating gives CASKPDRTNEKLFF. Complete variable domain (other parts from reference TRBV3-1 and TRBJ1-4): DTAVSQTPKYLVTQMGNDKSIKCEQNLGHDTMYWYKQDSKKFLKIMFSYNNKELIINETVPNRFSPKSPDKAHLNLHINSLELGDSAVYFCASKPDRTNEKLFFGSGTQLSVL.

The table lists this clonotype with a count of one. V and J are TRBV10-3 and TRBJ2-5; no clear D gene. Germline CDR1 and CDR2: ENHRY and SYGVKD. The V end was cut by 4 bases, the J end by 5 bases, with 14 bases between. This CDR3 region has 14 residues. The CDR3 DNA is TGTGCCATCAGTGGATCCACTGGAGCGGAGACCCAGTACTTC. It encodes CAISGSTGAETQYF.

This clonotype was detected once. The chain recombines TRBV7-9 with TRBJ1-5; TRBD1 might be the D (5 bases). Trimming removed 5 bases from V and 2 bases from J, with 13 bases in between. The CDR3 spans 15 residues. The V gene's germline CDR1 is SEHNR and CDR2 FQNEAQ (reference sequence). Here the CDR3 DNA reads TGTGCCAGCAGCCTCCGGGACCTTTGCAATCAGCCCCAGCATTTT. Its protein is CASSLRDLCNQPQHF.

A few counts support this clonotype. The chain is built from TRBV12-3 or TRBV12-4 and TRBJ2-2; 7 bases map to TRBD1. V shed 5 bases and J 6 bases; nucleotides not matched to a gene: 3. This CDR3 has 13 amino acids. The CDR3 DNA follows: TGTGCCAGCAGTCGACAGGGTGCCGGGGAGCTGTTTTTT. Its protein is CASSRQGAGELFF.

This sequence joins TRBV29-1 and TRBJ2-3; D unclear. Germline V CDR1 and CDR2: SQVTM, ANQGSEA. Trimming left V 2 bases short and J 2 bases short, with 8 bases between. The CDR3 is 13 residues long. DNA of the CDR3: TGCAGCGTTGAAATAGCCCCCACAGATACGCAGTATTTT. Encoded protein: CSVEIAPTDTQYF.

The chain has TRBV29-1 and TRBJ2-3; 10 bases are shared with TRBD1. The CDR3 is 13 residues long. Germline-derived CDR1 and CDR2 are SQVTM and ANQGSEA. With 4 bases clipped from V and 7 bases from J, the junction kept 5 bases outside the gene matches. The CDR3 loop reads CSVVGQGQNTQYF. DNA for the CDR3: TGCAGCGTTGTGGGACAGGGGCAAAATACGCAGTATTTT.

V and J are TRBV6-2 or TRBV6-3 and TRBJ2-1; 8 bases are shared with TRBD1. Unmatched junction bases numbered 9, after V lost 2 bases and J lost 9 bases. CDR3 size: 15 residues. Germline V gives CDR1 MNHEY, CDR2 SVGEGT. The CDR3 protein is CASSYVGQGVGEQFF. The CDR3 DNA reads TGTGCCAGCAGTTACGTCGGACAGGGTGTTGGTGAGCAGTTCTTC.

This chain uses TRBV12-3 or TRBV12-4 with TRBJ2-2, with D possibly TRBD1 on 7 matching bases. V was cut by 6 bases and J by 1 base, with 12 bases left in between. The CDR3 extends over 15 amino acids. The CDR3, as DNA: TGTGCCAGCAGCGGGGGACAGTTGAACACCGGGGAGCTGTTTTTT. This translates into CASSGGQLNTGELFF.

The chain uses TRBV12-3 or TRBV12-4 and TRBJ1-5, with 12 bases aligning to TRBD1. CDR3 length: 15 amino acids. With 5 bases clipped from V and 9 bases from J, the junction kept 8 bases outside the gene matches. The CDR3 DNA reads as TGTGCCAGCAGTAAGCGGGACAGGGGGCGCTGGCCCCAGCATTTT. Translated, it gives CASSKRDRGRWPQHF.

V is TRBV6-1 and J is TRBJ1-6; D might be TRBD1 (5 bases). Trimming took 6 bases from V and 10 from J, leaving 13 bases between them. The CDR3 totals 13 residues. The germline CDR1 and CDR2 sequences are MNHNS and SASEGT. The CDR3 region has the DNA TGTGCCAGCAGAGGGACCCTAGGATCACCCCTCCACTTT. Translation gives CASRGTLGSPLHF.

V usage is TRBV27 and J usage is TRBJ2-6, with D maybe TRBD2 (5 bases). Germline-derived CDR1 and CDR2 are MNHEY and SMNVEV (reference sequence). The length of the CDR3 is 13 residues. Trimming pared 4 bases from V and 10 bases from J, leaving 11 bases between. The CDR3 coding sequence is TGTGCCAGCAGTTCCCTCGGCGGGAACGTCCTGACTTTC. Amino acid sequence: CASSSLGGNVLTF.

The J gene is TRBJ1-5, the V gene TRBV3-1; D perhaps matches TRBD1 (6 bases). V was clipped by 1 base and J by 7 bases, with 8 bases between them. Germline V gives CDR1 LGHDT, CDR2 YNNKEL (reference sequence). The CDR3 runs 13 residues. CDR3 bases: TGTGCCAGCAGCCAAGCAGGGGAGCAGCCCCAGCATTTT. As protein: CASSQAGEQPQHF.

The rearrangement uses TRBV12-3 or TRBV12-4 and TRBJ2-7; no reliable D call. This CDR3 is 11 amino acids long. Deletions cut 5 bases from V and 5 bases from J, with 7 bases between. Here the CDR3 DNA reads TGTGCCAGCAGTGTCGGCAACGAGCAGTACTTC. The encoded protein is CASSVGNEQYF.

V and J are TRBV18 and TRBJ2-7; tentative D call: TRBD2 (6 bases). Trimming took off 6 bases at V and 2 bases at J, with 11 bases between the two ends. There are 13 residues in the CDR3. CDR1 KGHSH and CDR2 LQKENI come from the germline V gene. Written as DNA, the CDR3 is TGTGCCAGCTCTCCCGGGACTGCCTACGAGCAGTACTTC. It codes for CASSPGTAYEQYF.

In this sample, this clonotype turned up a few times. One end of the junction does not line up with germline, which may come from a read error. V and J are TRBV18 and TRBJ2-7; maybe TRBD2 (5 bases). Germline V gene sequence: CDR1 KGHSH, CDR2 LQKENI. The CDR3 is made up of 14 amino acids. CDR3: CASSPRGKASERYF. In DNA form, the CDR3 reads TGTGCCAGCTCACCTCGGGGAAAGGCCTCTGAGCGGTACTTC. The variable domain in full, with the rest retrieved from reference TRBV18 and TRBJ2-7, is NAGVMQNPRHLVRRRGQEARLRCSPMKGHSHVYWYRQLPEEGLKFMVYLQKENIIDESGMPKERFSAEFPKEGPSILRIQQVVRGDSAAYFCASSPRGKASERYFGPGTRLTVT.